This TCR beta chain emerged from a study of OX40 agonist ivuxolimab in advanced cancers. The data were produced by immunoSEQ multiplex PCR, yet TCRdb's version contains in-frame clones alone and is incomplete. The profile shows roughly 75,000 clones, over 85% of them singletons. Whole-study findings and limits: Doses of 0.1 to 3.0 mg/kg were accompanied by clonal expansion of CD4+ and CD8+ blood T cells by week 6.

CDR1 is SGHAT and CDR2 is FQNNGV in the germline V gene. The CDR3 covers 15 residues. V lost 0 bases and J lost 4; bases outside the gene matches: 4. A note on this clone: No antigen is known for it.

The chain links TRBV11-2 to TRBJ1-1; 8 nucleotides match TRBD1. Sequences were derived from CD4+ or CD8+ T cells sorted from blood, sampled in a trial of the OX40 agonist ivuxolimab. This TCR derives from an adult with an advanced solid tumor such as melanoma, head and neck, liver or kidney cancer. This chain's CDR3 is CASSLDRQGFTEAFF. DNA of the CDR3: TGTGCCAGCAGCTTAGATCGACAGGGGTTCACTGAAGCTTTCTTT.